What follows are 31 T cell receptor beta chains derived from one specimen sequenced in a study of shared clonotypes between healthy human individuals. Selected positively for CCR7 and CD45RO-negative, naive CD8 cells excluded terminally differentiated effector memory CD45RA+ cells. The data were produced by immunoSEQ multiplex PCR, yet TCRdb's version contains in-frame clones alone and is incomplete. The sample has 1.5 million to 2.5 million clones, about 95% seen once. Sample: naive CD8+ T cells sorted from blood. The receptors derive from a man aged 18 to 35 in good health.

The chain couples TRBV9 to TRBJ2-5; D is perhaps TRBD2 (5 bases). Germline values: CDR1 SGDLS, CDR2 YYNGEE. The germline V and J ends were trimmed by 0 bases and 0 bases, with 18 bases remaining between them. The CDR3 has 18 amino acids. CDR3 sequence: CASSVAVTNGVYQETQYF. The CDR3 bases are TGTGCCAGCAGCGTAGCGGTGACTAATGGAGTGTACCAAGAGACCCAGTACTTC.

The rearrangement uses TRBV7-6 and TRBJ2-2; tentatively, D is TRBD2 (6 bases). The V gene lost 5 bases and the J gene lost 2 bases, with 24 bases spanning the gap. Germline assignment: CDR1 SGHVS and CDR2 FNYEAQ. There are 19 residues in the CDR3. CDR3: CASSPGWWEEKENTGELFF. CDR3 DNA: TGTGCCAGCAGCCCCGGTTGGTGGGAGGAGAAAGAAAACACCGGGGAGCTGTTTTTT.

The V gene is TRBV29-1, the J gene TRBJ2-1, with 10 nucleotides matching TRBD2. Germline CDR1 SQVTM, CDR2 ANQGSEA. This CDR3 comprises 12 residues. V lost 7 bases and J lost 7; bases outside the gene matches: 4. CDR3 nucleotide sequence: TGCAGCGCTCTAGCGGGAGCGAATGAGCAGTTCTTC. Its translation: CSALAGANEQFF.

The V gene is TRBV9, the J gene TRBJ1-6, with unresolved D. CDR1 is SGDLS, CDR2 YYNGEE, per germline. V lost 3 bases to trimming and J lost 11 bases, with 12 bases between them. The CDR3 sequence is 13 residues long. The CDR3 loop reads CASSEFAGAPLHF. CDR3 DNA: TGTGCCAGCAGCGAATTTGCTGGAGCACCCCTCCACTTT.

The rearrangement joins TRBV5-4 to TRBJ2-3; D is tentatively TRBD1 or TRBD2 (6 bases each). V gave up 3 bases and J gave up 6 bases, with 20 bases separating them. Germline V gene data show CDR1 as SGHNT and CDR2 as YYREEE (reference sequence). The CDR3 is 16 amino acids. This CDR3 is CASSSPGDGGRDTQYF. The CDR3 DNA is TGTGCCAGCAGCTCCCCCGGAGACGGGGGCAGGGATACGCAGTATTTT.

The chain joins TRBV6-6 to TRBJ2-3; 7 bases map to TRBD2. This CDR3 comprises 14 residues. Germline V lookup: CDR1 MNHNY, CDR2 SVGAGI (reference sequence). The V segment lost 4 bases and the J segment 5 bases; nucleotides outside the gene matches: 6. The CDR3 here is CASSWAGEIDTQYF. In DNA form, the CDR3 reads TGTGCCAGCAGTTGGGCGGGAGAGATAGATACGCAGTATTTT.

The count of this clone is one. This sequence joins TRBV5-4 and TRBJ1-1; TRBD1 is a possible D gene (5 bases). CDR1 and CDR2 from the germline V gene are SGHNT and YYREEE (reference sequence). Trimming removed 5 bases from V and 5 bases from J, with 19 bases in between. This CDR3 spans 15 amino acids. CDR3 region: CASREGTGLGTEAFF. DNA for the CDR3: TGTGCCAGCAGGGAGGGGACGGGGTTGGGGACTGAAGCTTTCTTT.

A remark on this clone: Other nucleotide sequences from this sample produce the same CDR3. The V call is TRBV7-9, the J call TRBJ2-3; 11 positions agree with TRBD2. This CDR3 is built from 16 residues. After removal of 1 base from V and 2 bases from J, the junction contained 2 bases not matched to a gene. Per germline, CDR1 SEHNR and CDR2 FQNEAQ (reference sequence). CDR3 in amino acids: CASSLVAGGVTDTQYF. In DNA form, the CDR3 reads TGTGCCAGCAGCTTAGTAGCGGGGGGGGTCACAGATACGCAGTATTTT.

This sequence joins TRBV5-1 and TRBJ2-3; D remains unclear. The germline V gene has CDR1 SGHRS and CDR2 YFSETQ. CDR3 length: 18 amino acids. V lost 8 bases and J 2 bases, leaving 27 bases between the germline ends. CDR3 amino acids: CARSPGRQEKLDTDTQYF. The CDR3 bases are TGCGCCAGATCCCCAGGCCGCCAGGAGAAGCTGGACACAGATACGCAGTATTTT.

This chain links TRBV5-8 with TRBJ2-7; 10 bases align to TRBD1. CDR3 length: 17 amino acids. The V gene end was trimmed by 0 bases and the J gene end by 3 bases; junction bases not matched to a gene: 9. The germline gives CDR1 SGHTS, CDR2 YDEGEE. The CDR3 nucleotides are TGTGCCAGCAGCTTGGGTCTGTCGGGACAGGGGAACTACGAGCAGTACTTC. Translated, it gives CASSLGLSGQGNYEQYF.

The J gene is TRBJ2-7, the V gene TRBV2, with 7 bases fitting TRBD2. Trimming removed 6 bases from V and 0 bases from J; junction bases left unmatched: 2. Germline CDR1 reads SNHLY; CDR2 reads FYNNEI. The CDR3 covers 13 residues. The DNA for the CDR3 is TGTGCCAGCAGGCTAGCGGCCTCCTACGAGCAGTACTTC. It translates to CASRLAASYEQYF.

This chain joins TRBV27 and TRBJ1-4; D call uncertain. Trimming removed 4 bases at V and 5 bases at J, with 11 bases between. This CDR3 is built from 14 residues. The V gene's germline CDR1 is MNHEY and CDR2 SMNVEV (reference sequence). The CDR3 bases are TGTGCCAGCAGTTACTCGGGAGCAAATGAAAAACTGTTTTTT. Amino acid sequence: CASSYSGANEKLFF.

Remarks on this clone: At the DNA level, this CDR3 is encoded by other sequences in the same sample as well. CDR3 loop: CASSQGTVSYEQYF. CDR3 in DNA: TGTGCCAGCAGCCAGGGGACGGTATCCTACGAGCAGTACTTC. The chain is built from TRBV9 and TRBJ2-7; D perhaps matches TRBD1 (6 bases). V shed 4 bases and J shed 1 base, with 12 bases lying between them. The CDR3 covers 14 residues. From germline, CDR1 is SGDLS and CDR2 YYNGEE.

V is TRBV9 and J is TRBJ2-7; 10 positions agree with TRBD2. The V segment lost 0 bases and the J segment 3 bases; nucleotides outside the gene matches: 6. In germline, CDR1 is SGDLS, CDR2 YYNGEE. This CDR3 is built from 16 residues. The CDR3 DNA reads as TGTGCCAGCAGCGTAGAATCAGCGGGGGGGCTCTACGAGCAGTACTTC. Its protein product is CASSVESAGGLYEQYF.

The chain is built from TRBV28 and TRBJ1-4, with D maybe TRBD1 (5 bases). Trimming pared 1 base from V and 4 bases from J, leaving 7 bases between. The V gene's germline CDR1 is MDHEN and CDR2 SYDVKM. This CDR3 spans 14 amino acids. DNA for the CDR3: TGTGCCAGCAGTTTATTACAGGTTAATGAAAAACTGTTTTTT. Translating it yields CASSLLQVNEKLFF.

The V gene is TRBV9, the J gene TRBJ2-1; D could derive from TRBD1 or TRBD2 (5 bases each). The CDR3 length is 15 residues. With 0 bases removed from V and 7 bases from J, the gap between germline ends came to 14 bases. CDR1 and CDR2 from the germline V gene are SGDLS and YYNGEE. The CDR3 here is CASSVDGGAENEQFF. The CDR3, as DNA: TGTGCCAGCAGCGTAGATGGGGGAGCGGAAAATGAGCAGTTCTTC.

For the CDR3, the DNA is TGTGCCAGCAGGGAAGTAGTGCACGAGCAGTACTTC. Protein: CASREVVHEQYF. V gene TRBV6-6 combines with J gene TRBJ2-7, with D uncertain. The CDR3 spans 12 residues. Germline V gene lookup returns CDR1 MNHNY and CDR2 SVGAGI (reference sequence). Trimming took off 6 bases at V and 5 bases at J, with 11 bases between the two ends.

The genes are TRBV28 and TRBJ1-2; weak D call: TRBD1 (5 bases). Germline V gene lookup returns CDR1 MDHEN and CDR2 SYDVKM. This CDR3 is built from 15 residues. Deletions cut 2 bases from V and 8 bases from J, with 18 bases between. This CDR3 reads CASSLIDRDLGGYTF. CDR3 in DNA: TGTGCCAGCAGTTTAATAGACAGAGACCTCGGCGGCTACACCTTC.

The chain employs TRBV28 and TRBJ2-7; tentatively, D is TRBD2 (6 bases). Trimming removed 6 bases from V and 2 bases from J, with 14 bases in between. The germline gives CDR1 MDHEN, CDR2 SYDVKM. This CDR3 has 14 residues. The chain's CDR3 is CASSFTGTPYEQYF. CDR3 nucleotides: TGTGCCAGCAGCTTTACCGGGACTCCCTACGAGCAGTACTTC. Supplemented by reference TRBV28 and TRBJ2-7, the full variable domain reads DVKVTQSSRYLVKRTGEKVFLECVQDMDHENMFWYRQDPGLGLRLIYFSYDVKMKEKGDIPEGYSVSREKKERFSLILESASTNQTSMYLCASSFTGTPYEQYFGPGTRLTVT.

The CDR3 protein is CASSSTGEMGQPQHF. The CDR3 coding sequence is TGTGCCAGCAGCTCGACAGGGGAGATGGGTCAGCCCCAGCATTTT. This rearrangement joins TRBV7-2 to TRBJ1-5, with TRBD1 identical over 8 bases. CDR1 is SGHTA, CDR2 FQGNSA, per germline. Trimming at V came to 4 bases and at J to 6 bases, leaving 8 bases not matched to a gene. This CDR3 has 15 amino acids.

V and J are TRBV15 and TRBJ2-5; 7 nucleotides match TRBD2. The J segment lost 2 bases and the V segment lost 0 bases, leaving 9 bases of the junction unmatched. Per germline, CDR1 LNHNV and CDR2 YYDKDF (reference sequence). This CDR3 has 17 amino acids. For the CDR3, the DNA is TGTGCCACCAGCAGAGATTGGGCTAGCGGAGGACAAGAGACCCAGTACTTC. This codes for CATSRDWASGGQETQYF.

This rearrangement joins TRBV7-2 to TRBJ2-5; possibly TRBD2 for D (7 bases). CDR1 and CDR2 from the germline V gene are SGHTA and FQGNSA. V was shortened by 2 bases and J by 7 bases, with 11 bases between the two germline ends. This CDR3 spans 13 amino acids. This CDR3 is CASSLMRGGTQYF. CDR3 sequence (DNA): TGTGCCAGCAGCTTAATGAGGGGGGGGACCCAGTACTTC.

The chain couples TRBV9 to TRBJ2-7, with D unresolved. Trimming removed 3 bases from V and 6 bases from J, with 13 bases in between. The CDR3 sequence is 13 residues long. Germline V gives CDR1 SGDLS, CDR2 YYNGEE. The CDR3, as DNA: TGTGCCAGCAGCGACAAAACATATGGCGAGCAGTACTTC. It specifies CASSDKTYGEQYF.

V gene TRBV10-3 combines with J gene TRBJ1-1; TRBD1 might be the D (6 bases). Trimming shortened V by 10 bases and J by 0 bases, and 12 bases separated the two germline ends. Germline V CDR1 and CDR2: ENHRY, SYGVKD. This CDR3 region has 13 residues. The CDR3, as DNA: TGTGCCAGTAGGACAGAGGTGAACACTGAAGCTTTCTTT. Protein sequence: CASRTEVNTEAFF.

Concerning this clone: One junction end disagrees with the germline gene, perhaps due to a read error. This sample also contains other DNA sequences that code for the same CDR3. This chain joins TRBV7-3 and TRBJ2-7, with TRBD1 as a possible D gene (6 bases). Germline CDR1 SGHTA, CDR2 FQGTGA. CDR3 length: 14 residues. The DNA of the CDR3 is TGCGCCAGCAGCCCTAGACAGGAGAACTACGAGCAGTACTTC. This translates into CASSPRQENYEQYF.

CDR3 DNA sequence: TGTGCCAGCAAGACGACCAGGGACTACGAGCAGTACTTC. Translation gives CASKTTRDYEQYF. The chain carries TRBV27 and TRBJ2-7; TRBD1 might be the D (5 bases). Deletions cut 7 bases from V and 3 bases from J, with 13 bases between. This CDR3 spans 13 amino acids. Germline V CDR1 and CDR2: MNHEY, SMNVEV (reference sequence).

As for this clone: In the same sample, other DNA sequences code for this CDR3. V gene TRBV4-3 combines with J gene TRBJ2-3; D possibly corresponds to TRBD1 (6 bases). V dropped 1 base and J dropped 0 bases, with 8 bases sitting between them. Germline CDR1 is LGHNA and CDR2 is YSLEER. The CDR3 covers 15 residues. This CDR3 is CASSQVGQSTDTQYF. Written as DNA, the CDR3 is TGCGCCAGCAGCCAAGTAGGACAGAGCACAGATACGCAGTATTTT.

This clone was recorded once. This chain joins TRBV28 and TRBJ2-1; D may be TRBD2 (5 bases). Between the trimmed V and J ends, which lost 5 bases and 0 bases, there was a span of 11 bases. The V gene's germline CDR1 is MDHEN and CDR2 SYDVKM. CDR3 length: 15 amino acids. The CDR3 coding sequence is TGTGCCAGCAGTCAGAGGACTTCCTCCTACAATGAGCAGTTCTTC. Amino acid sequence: CASSQRTSSYNEQFF.

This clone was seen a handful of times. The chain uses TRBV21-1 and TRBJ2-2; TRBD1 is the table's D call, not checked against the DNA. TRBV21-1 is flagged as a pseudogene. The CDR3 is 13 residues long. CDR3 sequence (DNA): TGTGCCAGCAGCAAGGCCTGGCTGCGGGAGCTGTTTTTT. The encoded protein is CASSKAWLRELFF.

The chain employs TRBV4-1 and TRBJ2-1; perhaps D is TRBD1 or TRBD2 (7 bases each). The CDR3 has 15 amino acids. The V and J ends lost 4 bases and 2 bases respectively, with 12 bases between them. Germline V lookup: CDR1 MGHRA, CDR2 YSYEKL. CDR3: CASSLRGGPYNEQFF. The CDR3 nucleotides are TGCGCCAGCAGCCTCAGGGGGGGACCCTACAATGAGCAGTTCTTC.

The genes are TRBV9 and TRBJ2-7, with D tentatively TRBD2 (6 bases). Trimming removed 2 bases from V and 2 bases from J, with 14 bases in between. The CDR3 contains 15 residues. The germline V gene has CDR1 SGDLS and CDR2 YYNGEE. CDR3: CASSVEEGGPYEQYF. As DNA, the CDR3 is TGTGCCAGCAGCGTCGAAGAAGGAGGGCCCTACGAGCAGTACTTC.